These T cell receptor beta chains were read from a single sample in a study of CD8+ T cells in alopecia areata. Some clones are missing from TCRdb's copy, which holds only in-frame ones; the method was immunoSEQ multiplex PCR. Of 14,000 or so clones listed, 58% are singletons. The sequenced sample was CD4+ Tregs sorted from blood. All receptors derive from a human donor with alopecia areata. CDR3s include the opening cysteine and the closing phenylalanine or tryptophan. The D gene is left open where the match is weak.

CASSEVSGSAVGQYF,TRBJ2-7,.,TRBV2
CASSIGRTSRRGGELFF,TRBJ2-2,TRBD2,TRBV19
CASSPVPHSGNTIYF,TRBJ1-3,.,TRBV18
CASSQDSGGTPYEQYF,TRBJ2-7,.,TRBV4-1
CAISDMIGPNEQFF,TRBJ2-1,.,TRBV10-3
CASIGTGVLSTEAFF,TRBJ1-1,TRBD1,TRBV27
CASSPLRADNEQFF,TRBJ2-1,.,TRBV28
CASSLAQGPFNEQFF,TRBJ2-1,.,TRBV5-1
CASSILTGNQLYGYTF,TRBJ1-2,TRBD1,TRBV19
CASSRTGGNTIYF,TRBJ1-3,.,TRBV6-5
CASSLAGGVPYEQYF,.,TRBD2,TRBV7-8
CASSPLSGSYYEQYF,TRBJ2-7,.,TRBV7-6
CASSYSSGISYNEQFF,TRBJ2-1,TRBD2,TRBV6-6
CASSYSMGLASEQYF,TRBJ2-7,.,TRBV6-5
CASSYSLGTGGETQYF,TRBJ2-5,TRBD1,TRBV28
CASSPGTEFDYEQYF,TRBJ2-7,.,TRBV5-1
CASSRAWGQYHAANSPLHF,TRBJ1-6,TRBD1,TRBV11-3
CASSELGEFHEQFF,TRBJ2-1,.,TRBV25-1
CASSTLPGAREQYF,TRBJ2-5,.,TRBV5-1
CASSLDGGLGTEAFF,TRBJ1-1,.,TRBV7-8
CASSNPGTKLPQHF,TRBJ1-5,.,TRBV19
CASSWGLAGGYEQYF,TRBJ2-7,TRBD2,TRBV6-6
CASSVGLAGAPTEQYF,TRBJ2-7,TRBD2,TRBV9
CATSNTGASGYTF,TRBJ1-2,TRBD1,TRBV15
CASSTRGRGEETQYF,TRBJ2-5,.,TRBV6-5
CASSINGQSSNQPQHF,TRBJ1-5,.,TRBV28
CASSGDSLTEAFF,TRBJ1-1,.,TRBV5-6
CASSLSYEQYF,TRBJ2-7,.,TRBV2
CASSLDRGYGEAFF,TRBJ1-1,TRBD1,TRBV6-1
CASSYSGSRGYTF,TRBJ1-2,.,TRBV6-5
CASSPTSVLNEQYF,TRBJ2-7,TRBD2,TRBV19
CASSITGTGLGEQFF,TRBJ2-1,TRBD1,TRBV6-5
CASSLDFPGDYGYTF,TRBJ1-2,.,TRBV11-2
CAISSGPEKSGELFF,TRBJ2-2,.,TRBV10-3
CASSSFTGELFF,TRBJ2-2,.,TRBV5-1
CASGDWVVNEQFF,TRBJ2-1,.,TRBV7-9
CASSLGTLGSPLHF,TRBJ1-6,.,TRBV27
CASRDIPGSVSNQPQHF,TRBJ1-5,.,TRBV28
CASSSIVGVQETQYF,TRBJ2-5,.,TRBV5-1
CASSPRTDNYEQYF,TRBJ2-7,.,TRBV18